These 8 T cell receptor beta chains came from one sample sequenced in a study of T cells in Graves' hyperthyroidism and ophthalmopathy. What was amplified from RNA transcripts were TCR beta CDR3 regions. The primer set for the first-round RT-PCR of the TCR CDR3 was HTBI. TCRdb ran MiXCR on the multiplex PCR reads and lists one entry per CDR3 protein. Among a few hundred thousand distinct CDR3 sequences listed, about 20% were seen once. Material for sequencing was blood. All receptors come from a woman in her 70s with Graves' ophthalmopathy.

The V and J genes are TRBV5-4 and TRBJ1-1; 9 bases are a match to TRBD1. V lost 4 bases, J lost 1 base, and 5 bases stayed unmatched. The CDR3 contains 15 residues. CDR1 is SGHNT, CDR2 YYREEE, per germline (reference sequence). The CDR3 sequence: CASSRDRVPNTEAFF. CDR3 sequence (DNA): TGTGCCAGCAGCCGGGACAGGGTACCGAACACTGAAGCTTTCTTT. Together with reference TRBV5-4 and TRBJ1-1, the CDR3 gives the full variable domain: ETGVTQSPTHLIKTRGQQVTLRCSSQSGHNTVSWYQQALGQGPQFIFQYYREEENGRGNFPPRFSGLQFPNYSSELNVNALELDDSALYLCASSRDRVPNTEAFFGQGTRLTVV.

CDR3 nucleotide sequence: TGTGCCAGTAGTACCCCGTTGGTGAGGGCACGGGGGACAGATACGCAGTATTTT. It translates to CASSTPLVRARGTDTQYF. V and J are TRBV19 and TRBJ2-3, with D maybe TRBD2 (6 bases). V was clipped by 4 bases and J by 3 bases, with 23 bases between them. The CDR3 length is 18 residues. Germline CDR1 LNHDA, CDR2 SQIVND (reference sequence).

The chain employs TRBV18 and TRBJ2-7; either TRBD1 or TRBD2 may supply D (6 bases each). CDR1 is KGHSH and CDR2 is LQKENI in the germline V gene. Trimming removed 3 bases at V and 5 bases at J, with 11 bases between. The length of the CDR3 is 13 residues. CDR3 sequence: CASSPTGGDEQYF. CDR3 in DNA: TGTGCCAGCTCACCGACCGGGGGCGACGAGCAGTACTTC.

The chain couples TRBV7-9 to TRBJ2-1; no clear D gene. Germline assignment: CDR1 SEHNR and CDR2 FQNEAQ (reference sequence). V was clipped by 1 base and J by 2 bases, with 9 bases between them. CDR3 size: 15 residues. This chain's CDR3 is CASSLGSPPYNEQFF. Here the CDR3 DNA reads TGTGCCAGCAGCTTAGGGAGCCCCCCCTACAATGAGCAGTTCTTC.

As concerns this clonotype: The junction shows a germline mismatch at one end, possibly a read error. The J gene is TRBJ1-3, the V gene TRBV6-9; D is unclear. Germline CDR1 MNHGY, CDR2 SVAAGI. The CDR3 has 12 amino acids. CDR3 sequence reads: CASSYSEVTSDF. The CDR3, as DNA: TGTGCCAGCAGTTACTCCGAAGTTACTTCGGATTTT.

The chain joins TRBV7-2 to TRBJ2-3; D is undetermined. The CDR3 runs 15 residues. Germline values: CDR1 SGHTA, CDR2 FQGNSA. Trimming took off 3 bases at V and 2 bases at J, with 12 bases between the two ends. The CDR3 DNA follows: TGTGCCAGCAGCTTGCTAATCTCTCACACAGATACGCAGTATTTT. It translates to CASSLLISHTDTQYF.

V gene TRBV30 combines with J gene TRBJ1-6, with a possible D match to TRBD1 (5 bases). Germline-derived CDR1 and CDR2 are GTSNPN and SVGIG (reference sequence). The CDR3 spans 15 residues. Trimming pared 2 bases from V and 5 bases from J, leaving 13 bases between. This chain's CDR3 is CAWSLVFRDNSPLHF. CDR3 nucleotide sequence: TGTGCCTGGAGTCTTGTATTCAGGGATAATTCACCCCTCCACTTT.

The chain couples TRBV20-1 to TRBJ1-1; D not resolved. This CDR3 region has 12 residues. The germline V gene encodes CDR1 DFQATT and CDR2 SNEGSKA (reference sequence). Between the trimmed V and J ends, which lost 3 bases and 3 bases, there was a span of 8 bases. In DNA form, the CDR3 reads TGCAGTGCTAGTAATAGTCACACTGAAGCTTTCTTT. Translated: CSASNSHTEAFF.